The clone carrying this TCR beta chain was detected only once. V lost 2 bases to trimming and J lost 1 base; unmatched junction nucleotides: 12. CDR1 MNHNS and CDR2 SASEGT come from the germline V gene. The CDR3 runs to 18 residues. Original processing methods: Scientists estimated how many nucleated cells there were by amplifying reference gene primers. Assay: immunoSEQ multiplex PCR; the TCRdb copy retains only in-frame clones and omits some. V, J and clone size are taken as reported in that table, and D and trimming were inferred from the DNA itself. The table records 380,000 or so clones, 81% of them present only once. This record comes from a study of blood T cell repertoires in COVID-19. Across the whole study: COVID-19 samples, acute and convalescent, were from the United States, Italy and Spain. T cells, B-cell-depleted T cells, or PBMCs provided the cDNA or gDNA that served as material.

The sequenced sample consisted of peripheral blood. The TCR originated in a human donor with acute or convalescent COVID-19. The donor label of this sample is uncertain. V and J are TRBV6-1 and TRBJ2-5; 8 bases fit TRBD2. Here the CDR3 reads CASSELFSGTHLQETQYF. CDR3 in DNA: TGTGCCAGCAGTGAATTATTTAGCGGGACCCATCTCCAAGAGACCCAGTACTTC.